These T cell receptor beta chains were read from a single sample in a study of cytomegalovirus exposure and HLA in healthy donors. Clones were read by immunoSEQ multiplex PCR, and TCRdb kept only the in-frame ones, dropping some. The sample has some 170,000 clones, 60% to 85% seen once. The sequenced sample was PBMCs. Receptors were obtained from a man under 40 in good health and CMV-seropositive. The CDR3 runs from the conserved cysteine through the conserved F or W. A D gene is named only where the DNA matches it firmly. Size is stated for part of the rows, as once, few or many counts, or as a class when the clone is expanded.

V gene: TRBV6-5; J gene: TRBJ1-5; D gene: TRBD1; clone size: .; CDR3 DNA: TGTGCCAGCAGTCCAGGGACAGGGATTCAGCCCCAGCATTTT; CDR3 protein: CASSPGTGIQPQHF
V gene: TRBV7-9; J gene: TRBJ2-1; D gene: TRBD1; clone size: few; CDR3 DNA: TGTGCCAGCAGCTTAATCGCAGGGGGATACAATGAGCAGTTCTTC; CDR3 protein: CASSLIAGGYNEQFF
V gene: TRBV2; J gene: TRBJ2-4; D gene: .; clone size: .; CDR3 DNA: TGTGCCAGCAGTTCAAAACTAGCTGCCAAAAACATTCAGTACTTC; CDR3 protein: CASSSKLAAKNIQYF
V gene: TRBV6-1; J gene: TRBJ2-7; D gene: .; clone size: .; CDR3 DNA: TGTGCCAGCGGTAGAATTTACGAGCAGTACTTC; CDR3 protein: CASGRIYEQYF
V gene: TRBV30; J gene: TRBJ1-5; D gene: .; clone size: once; CDR3 DNA: TGTGCCTGGAGTGCAGGATTAGATCAGCCCCAGCATTTT; CDR3 protein: CAWSAGLDQPQHF
V gene: TRBV23-1; J gene: TRBJ1-3; D gene: TRBD1; clone size: .; CDR3 DNA: TGCGCCAGCAGTCAAACCCGACCGGGACAGGTTGAGTATTTT; CDR3 protein: CASSQTRPGQVEYF
V gene: TRBV28; J gene: TRBJ2-1; D gene: TRBD2; clone size: once; CDR3 DNA: TGTGCCAGCAGTTTATGGAGCGGGGGGGCGAATGAGCAGTTCTTC; CDR3 protein: CASSLWSGGANEQFF
V gene: TRBV5-1; J gene: TRBJ2-7; D gene: TRBD1; clone size: .; CDR3 DNA: TGCGCCAGCAGCTTGGGACCCGACAGGGACTCCTACGAGCAGTACTTC; CDR3 protein: CASSLGPDRDSYEQYF
V gene: TRBV7-2; J gene: TRBJ2-7; D gene: .; clone size: .; CDR3 DNA: TGTGCCAGCAGCTTAGATAACAGGATCCCCTACGAGCAGTACTTC; CDR3 protein: CASSLDNRIPYEQYF
V gene: TRBV30; J gene: TRBJ2-7; D gene: TRBD1; clone size: .; CDR3 DNA: TGTGCCTGGAGTCGGGACAGGGTCTACGAGCAGTACTTC; CDR3 protein: CAWSRDRVYEQYF
V gene: TRBV5-1; J gene: TRBJ2-7; D gene: TRBD1; clone size: once; CDR3 DNA: TGCGCCAGCAGCGGGGACAGCTTCTACGAGCAGTACTTC; CDR3 protein: CASSGDSFYEQYF
V gene: TRBV5-1; J gene: TRBJ1-1; D gene: .; clone size: once; CDR3 DNA: TGCGCCAGCAGCTTAACCTGGGCAGGGACTGAAGCTTTCTTT; CDR3 protein: CASSLTWAGTEAFF
V gene: TRBV6-5; J gene: TRBJ2-2; D gene: TRBD1; clone size: .; CDR3 DNA: TGTGCCAGCAGTTACGCGGGACAGGGGAACGGGGAGCTGTTTTTT; CDR3 protein: CASSYAGQGNGELFF
V gene: TRBV6-5; J gene: TRBJ2-3; D gene: TRBD2; clone size: .; CDR3 DNA: TGTGCCAGCAGCACCGGGACTAGCGCGCAGTATTTT; CDR3 protein: CASSTGTSAQYF